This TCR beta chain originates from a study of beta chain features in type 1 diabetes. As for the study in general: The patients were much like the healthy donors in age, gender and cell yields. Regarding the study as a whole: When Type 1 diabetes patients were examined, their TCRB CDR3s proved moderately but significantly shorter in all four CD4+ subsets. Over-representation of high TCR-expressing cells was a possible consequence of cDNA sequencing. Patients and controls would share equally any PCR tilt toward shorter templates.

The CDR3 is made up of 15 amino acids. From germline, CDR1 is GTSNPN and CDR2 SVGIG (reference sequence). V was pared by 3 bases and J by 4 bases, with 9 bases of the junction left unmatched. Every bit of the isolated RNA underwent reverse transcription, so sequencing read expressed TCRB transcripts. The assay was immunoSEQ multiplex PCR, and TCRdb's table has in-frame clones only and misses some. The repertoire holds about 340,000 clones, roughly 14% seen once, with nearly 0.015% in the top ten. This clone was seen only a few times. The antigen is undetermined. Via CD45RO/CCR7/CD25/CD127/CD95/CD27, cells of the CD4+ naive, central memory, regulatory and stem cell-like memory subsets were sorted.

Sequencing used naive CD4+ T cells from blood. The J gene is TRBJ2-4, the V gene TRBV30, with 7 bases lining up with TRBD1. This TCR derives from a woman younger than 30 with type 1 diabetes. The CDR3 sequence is CAWRRQGDPKNIQYF. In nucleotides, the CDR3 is TGTGCCTGGAGGAGACAGGGAGATCCGAAAAACATTCAGTACTTC.